Listed here is a single TCR beta chain. Antigen unknown. This specimen belongs to a study of T cell responses to AZD1222 COVID-19 vaccine. Study results and caveats: Repertoire collection took place solely once the T cell response had peaked. Only five or six AZD1222 recipients were seropositive at baseline. Donor demographics were predominantly white British with a female majority; clonal diversity may be underestimated.

TCRdb's copy holds only in-frame clones and misses some; the assay was immunoSEQ multiplex PCR. The sample has some 150,000 clones; 92% are singletons. V dropped 6 bases and J dropped 3; count of bases not matched to a gene: 5. This CDR3 is 13 amino acids long. CDR1 is MNHEY and CDR2 is SVGEGT in the germline V gene. J is TRBJ2-7 and V is TRBV6-2 or TRBV6-3; the match to TRBD2 covers 7 bases. Sequencing was performed on peripheral blood, taken 28 days after the second AZD1222 dose. The TCR originated in an adult who received the AZD1222 COVID-19 vaccine. The DNA of the CDR3 is TGTGCCAGCAGCAGGACTAGTATCTACGAGCAGTACTTC. This gives the protein CASSRTSIYEQYF.